These 10 T cell receptor beta chains share one sample of origin, sequenced in a study of identical twins. TCRdb ran MiXCR on the 5' RACE reads and lists one entry per CDR3 protein. The sample holds fewer than 500,000 distinct CDR3 sequences, roughly an eighth seen once. The sample was also linked to a second study, of yellow fever vaccine responses in identical twins.

Sequenced material: CD4+ T cells sorted from blood. Receptors were obtained from a young woman in good health.

The chain combines TRBV30 with TRBJ1-5; TRBD1 matches at 9 bases. Trimming took 7 bases from V and 3 from J; bases not matched to a gene: 13. In germline, CDR1 is GTSNPN, CDR2 SVGIG (reference sequence). This CDR3 spans 16 amino acids. The CDR3 is CASNRGLERDNQPQHF. In DNA, the CDR3 is TGTGCCTCGAACAGGGGGCTGGAGCGAGACAATCAGCCCCAGCATTTT.

This clonotype has more than one count but fewer than ten. This sequence joins TRBV2 and TRBJ2-1, with D possibly matching TRBD1 (6 bases). CDR3 size: 13 residues. The germline CDR1 and CDR2 sequences are SNHLY and FYNNEI. The germline V and J ends were trimmed by 6 bases and 10 bases, with 16 bases remaining between them. The CDR3 nucleotides read TGTGCCAGCAGGAGAGAGGGGGTGGGAGAGCAGTTCTTC. This encodes CASRREGVGEQFF. Filled out from reference TRBV2 and TRBJ2-1, the complete variable domain reads EPEVTQTPSHQVTQMGQEVILRCVPISNHLYFYWYRQILGQKVEFLVSFYNNEISEKSEIFDDQFSVERPDGSNFTLKIRSTKLEDSAMYFCASRREGVGEQFFGPGTRLTVL.

The sample holds many counts of this clonotype. The chain employs TRBV12-3 or TRBV12-4 and TRBJ1-1, with D possibly matching TRBD1 (5 bases). This CDR3 contains 15 residues. V was shortened by 7 bases and J by 3 bases, with 18 bases between the two germline ends. CDR3 nucleotide sequence: TGTGCCAGCACCCCGACGAGGGGCGCCTACACTGAAGCTTTCTTT. The encoded protein is CASTPTRGAYTEAFF.

In its sample, this clonotype was seen a few times. The genes are TRBV20-1 and TRBJ2-7, with D perhaps matching TRBD1 (5 bases). Trimming cost V 6 bases and J 6 bases, with 15 bases left between them. Germline V lookup: CDR1 DFQATT, CDR2 SNEGSKA (reference sequence). This CDR3 comprises 12 residues. The CDR3 sequence is CSASGKVGEQYF. CDR3 DNA: TGCAGTGCGTCAGGGAAGGTCGGCGAGCAGTACTTC.

The chain combines TRBV5-1 with TRBJ2-6; unclear D gene. The CDR3 runs to 15 residues. Germline CDR1 SGHRS, CDR2 YFSETQ. Trimming cost V 0 bases and J 3 bases, with 7 bases left between them. This CDR3 is CASSLEAVGANVLTF. The CDR3 coding sequence is TGCGCCAGCAGCTTGGAAGCAGTTGGGGCCAACGTCCTGACTTTC.

The chain couples TRBV20-1 to TRBJ2-7; D gene unclear. The ends were cut back, 5 bases at V and 2 bases at J, with 16 bases in the middle. The germline gives CDR1 DFQATT, CDR2 SNEGSKA (reference sequence). The CDR3 length is 14 residues. The CDR3 region has the DNA TGCAGTGCTTTTCAACGTGGTAGAACCTACGAGCAGTACTTC. Its translation is CSAFQRGRTYEQYF.

V usage is TRBV7-8 and J usage is TRBJ2-3; possible D gene TRBD1, 5 bases. CDR1 is SGHVS and CDR2 is FQNEAQ in the germline V gene. The CDR3 is made up of 16 amino acids. The germline V and J ends were trimmed by 7 bases and 0 bases, with 17 bases remaining between them. CDR3 residues: CASNFQGGASTDTQYF. The CDR3 bases are TGTGCCAGCAACTTCCAGGGTGGGGCTAGCACAGATACGCAGTATTTT.

The genes are TRBV5-4 and TRBJ2-3; 10 nucleotides match TRBD2. This CDR3 is built from 15 residues. Germline assignment: CDR1 SGHNT and CDR2 YYREEE (reference sequence). V was pared by 0 bases and J by 8 bases, with 6 bases of the junction left unmatched. CDR3 region: CASSLGTSGFATQYF. In nucleotides, the CDR3 is TGTGCCAGCAGCTTGGGGACTAGCGGTTTCGCTACGCAGTATTTT.

This clonotype was found a few times. The chain links TRBV5-6 to TRBJ2-1; 9 bases map to TRBD2. The CDR3 covers 18 residues. After removal of 0 bases from V and 4 bases from J, the junction contained 11 bases not matched to a gene. Germline CDR1 SGHDT, CDR2 YYEEEE. The CDR3 nucleotides are TGTGCCAGCAGCTTGGACATAGGGGCGGGAGGGTTGTACAATGAGCAGTTCTTC. It encodes CASSLDIGAGGLYNEQFF.

The chain has TRBV6-5 and TRBJ1-1; the D gene is possibly TRBD1 (5 bases). Germline CDR1 MNHEY, CDR2 SVGAGI. CDR3 size: 14 residues. V lost 2 bases, J lost 1 base, and 8 bases lay in between. In DNA, the CDR3 is TGTGCCAGCAGTTACGGGGACGCGAACACTGAAGCTTTCTTT. Translation: CASSYGDANTEAFF.